These 16 T cell receptor beta chains came from one sample sequenced in a study of TIL therapy for anti-PD-1-resistant metastatic lung cancer (dated by TCRdb to about 2021). Using bias-controlled multiplex PCR with the immunoSEQ v3 hsTCRB kit, the TCR beta CDR3 regions were amplified from genomic DNA. Drawn from immuneACCESS, this table holds only the in-frame rearrangements with V and J called that TCRdb kept. Clones are partly lost; checked studies trace under half to an unresolved V gene and leave the rest unexplained. The sample table lists under 100,000 clones, roughly two thirds of them with a count of one. The ten largest account for roughly 11% of the sample. In light of the paper, this sample's time point label describes: pre-treatment sample, taken before nivolumab and TIL therapy. The baseline tumor samples, taken from the same resection that was used to grow TIL, were excised metastases, most often pleural nodules or supraclavicular lymph nodes.

The material sequenced was tumor tissue, taken at baseline. Source of these receptors: a person between 30 and 80 years old with non-small cell lung cancer.

The gene calls are TRBV5-4 and TRBJ2-3; D uncertain. The CDR3 is made up of 15 amino acids. Germline CDR1 reads SGHNT; CDR2 reads YYREEE (reference sequence). V was cut by 0 bases and J by 2 bases, with 10 bases left in between. The DNA for the CDR3 is TGTGCCAGCAGCTTGGTTCCAGAGCCCACAGATACGCAGTATTTT. It is translated as CASSLVPEPTDTQYF.

In this sample, this clone turned up a few times. The rearrangement links TRBV18 to TRBJ1-2, with 9 bases aligning to TRBD1. CDR1 and CDR2 from the germline V gene are KGHSH and LQKENI. The CDR3 length is 15 residues. J gave up 1 base and V 7 bases, and 7 bases lay outside the gene matches. The CDR3 sequence: CASLSQGQGNYGYTF. In DNA, the CDR3 is TGTGCCAGCTTATCCCAGGGACAGGGTAACTATGGCTACACCTTC.

This clone was found a few times. The chain employs TRBV2 and TRBJ2-5; 7 bases match TRBD1. CDR1 SNHLY and CDR2 FYNNEI come from the germline V gene. The CDR3 length is 13 residues. Trimming at V came to 4 bases and at J to 3 bases, leaving 2 bases not matched to a gene. The CDR3 DNA sequence: TGTGCCAGCAGTGTACAGGGGAAAGAGACCCAGTACTTC. This sequence encodes CASSVQGKETQYF.

This sequence joins TRBV4-1 and TRBJ2-1, with D perhaps matching TRBD2 (9 bases). Germline values: CDR1 MGHRA, CDR2 YSYEKL. V dropped 0 bases and J dropped 7 bases, with 31 bases sitting between them. CDR3 size: 21 residues. CDR3 amino acids: CASSQEPPTGVAGGTGNEQFF. In nucleotides, the CDR3 is TGCGCCAGCAGCCAAGAACCCCCGACAGGGGTGGCGGGGGGGACTGGGAATGAGCAGTTCTTC.

J is TRBJ2-1 and V is TRBV28; 13 bases fit TRBD2. This CDR3 contains 14 residues. Trimming removed 6 bases from V and 12 bases from J; junction bases left unmatched: 8. The V gene's germline CDR1 is MDHEN and CDR2 SYDVKM. The CDR3: CASRPTSGGFRQFF. As DNA, the CDR3 is TGTGCCAGCAGGCCGACTAGCGGGGGGTTTCGGCAGTTCTTC.

The J gene is TRBJ2-7, the V gene TRBV7-3, with D tentatively TRBD1 (6 bases). From germline, CDR1 is SGHTA and CDR2 FQGTGA. This CDR3 has 12 amino acids. V lost 7 bases and J lost 0, with 7 bases in between. As DNA, the CDR3 is TGTGCCAGCAAGGACAGCTCCTACGAGCAGTACTTC. Translated, it gives CASKDSSYEQYF.

The genes are TRBV6-2 or TRBV6-3 and TRBJ1-5, with a tentative D call TRBD1 (5 bases). Trimming pared 6 bases from V and 5 bases from J, leaving 23 bases between. Per germline, CDR1 MNHEY and CDR2 SVGEGT. There are 17 residues in the CDR3. The CDR3, as DNA: TGTGCCAGCAGCTTAAACCTAAAGGGGCGGCCGGATCAGCCCCAGCATTTT. Its translation: CASSLNLKGRPDQPQHF.

The chain combines TRBV6-2 or TRBV6-3 with TRBJ1-5; possible D gene TRBD1, 6 bases. V dropped 1 base and J dropped 7 bases, with 11 bases sitting between them. Germline V gives CDR1 MNHEY, CDR2 SVGEGT. CDR3 length: 14 amino acids. This chain's CDR3 is CASSYYPDRQPQHF. The DNA of the CDR3 is TGTGCCAGCAGTTACTACCCGGACAGACAGCCCCAGCATTTT.

The chain has TRBV30 and TRBJ2-1, with D perhaps being TRBD1 or TRBD2 (6 bases each). CDR1 and CDR2 from the germline V gene are GTSNPN and SVGIG (reference sequence). The CDR3 is 15 amino acids. The germline V and J ends were trimmed by 6 bases and 0 bases, with 15 bases remaining between them. CDR3 loop: CACLWAGHSYNEQFF. The CDR3 DNA is TGTGCCTGCCTGTGGGCGGGACACTCCTACAATGAGCAGTTCTTC. The full variable domain, its missing parts supplied by reference TRBV30 and TRBJ2-1, is SQTIHQWPATLVQPVGSPLSLECTVEGTSNPNLYWYRQAAGRGLQLLFYSVGIGQISSEVPQNLSASRPQDRQFILSSKKLLLSDSGFYLCACLWAGHSYNEQFFGPGTRLTVL.

V usage is TRBV28 and J usage is TRBJ1-5; D unclear. The germline V and J ends were trimmed by 4 bases and 4 bases, with 11 bases remaining between them. This CDR3 spans 14 amino acids. The V gene's germline CDR1 is MDHEN and CDR2 SYDVKM. The CDR3 region is CASSSPNGNQPQHF. For the CDR3, the DNA is TGTGCCAGCAGTTCTCCGAATGGGAATCAGCCCCAGCATTTT.

This clone appeared once. The chain carries TRBV28 and TRBJ1-5, with D possibly being TRBD1 (6 bases). Germline CDR1 and CDR2: MDHEN and SYDVKM. This CDR3 is 15 amino acids long. V was clipped by 7 bases and J by 1 base, with 14 bases between them. The CDR3 DNA reads as TGTGCCAGCACCTTAGGGGGAGGAAGCAATCAGCCCCAGCATTTT. Encoded protein: CASTLGGGSNQPQHF.

The chain links TRBV27 to TRBJ1-1; no firm D call. The germline V gene has CDR1 MNHEY and CDR2 SMNVEV (reference sequence). Trimming left V 6 bases short and J 7 bases short, with 12 bases between. This CDR3 spans 12 amino acids. The CDR3 sequence is CASRSAGGEAFF. The CDR3 DNA sequence: TGTGCCAGCAGGTCGGCAGGTGGTGAAGCTTTCTTT.

The CDR3 nucleotides are TGTGCCAGCAGTTTAATTTCTGGGGAGCTGTTTTTT. This sequence encodes CASSLISGELFF. The chain couples TRBV28 to TRBJ2-2; D not certain. This CDR3 contains 12 residues. Trimming shortened V by 2 bases and J by 8 bases, and 6 bases separated the two germline ends. Germline CDR1 and CDR2: MDHEN and SYDVKM.

The V and J genes are TRBV14 and TRBJ2-3; D call uncertain. Germline CDR1 SGHDN, CDR2 FVKESK. Deletions cut 5 bases from V and 7 bases from J, with 10 bases between. The CDR3 sequence is 12 residues long. CDR3 loop: CASSYDLYTQYF. DNA of the CDR3: TGTGCCAGCAGCTACGACTTGTATACGCAGTATTTT.

This clone has just a few counts. The V gene is TRBV9, the J gene TRBJ2-7, with 9 bases aligning to TRBD1. This CDR3 is built from 15 residues. Unmatched junction bases numbered 9, after V lost 3 bases and J lost 5 bases. Germline V lookup: CDR1 SGDLS, CDR2 YYNGEE. CDR3 DNA sequence: TGTGCCAGCAGCGGGATGACAGGGGGTTTGGACGAGCAGTACTTC. As protein: CASSGMTGGLDEQYF.

CDR3 nucleotides: TGCGCCAGCAGCGGGGGGACTAGCGGGAGATATTACAATGAGCAGTTCTTC. Protein product: CASSGGTSGRYYNEQFF. The rearrangement joins TRBV4-3 to TRBJ2-1; 14 bases align to TRBD2. The CDR3 has 17 amino acids. Germline lookup yields CDR1 LGHNA and CDR2 YSLEER. Trimming took 5 bases from V and 4 from J; bases not matched to a gene: 7.